The 2 T cell receptor beta chains listed next were all sequenced from one sample in a study of blood T cell repertoires in COVID-19. The assay was immunoSEQ multiplex PCR, and TCRdb's table has in-frame clones only and misses some. Of 250,000 or so clones in the sample, roughly 89% were seen once. Material for sequencing was peripheral blood. The receptors stem from a woman aged 40 to 50 who had recovered from COVID-19.

V usage is TRBV5-4 and J usage is TRBJ2-1; no reliable D call. The CDR3 consists of 11 residues. V was shortened by 4 bases and J by 6 bases, with 5 bases between the two germline ends. CDR1 is SGHNT and CDR2 is YYREEE in the germline V gene (reference sequence). Here the CDR3 DNA reads TGTGCCAGCAGCCTCTCCAATGAGCAGTTCTTC. Translation: CASSLSNEQFF.

The chain couples TRBV29-1 to TRBJ2-1, with 11 bases aligning to TRBD2. The CDR3 is 14 residues long. V gave up 7 bases and J gave up 6 bases; unmatched junction bases: 8. The germline gives CDR1 SQVTM, CDR2 ANQGSEA. CDR3 DNA sequence: TGCAGCGCTCATAGCGGGAGGGCCCTCAATGAGCAGTTCTTC. Its protein product is CSAHSGRALNEQFF.